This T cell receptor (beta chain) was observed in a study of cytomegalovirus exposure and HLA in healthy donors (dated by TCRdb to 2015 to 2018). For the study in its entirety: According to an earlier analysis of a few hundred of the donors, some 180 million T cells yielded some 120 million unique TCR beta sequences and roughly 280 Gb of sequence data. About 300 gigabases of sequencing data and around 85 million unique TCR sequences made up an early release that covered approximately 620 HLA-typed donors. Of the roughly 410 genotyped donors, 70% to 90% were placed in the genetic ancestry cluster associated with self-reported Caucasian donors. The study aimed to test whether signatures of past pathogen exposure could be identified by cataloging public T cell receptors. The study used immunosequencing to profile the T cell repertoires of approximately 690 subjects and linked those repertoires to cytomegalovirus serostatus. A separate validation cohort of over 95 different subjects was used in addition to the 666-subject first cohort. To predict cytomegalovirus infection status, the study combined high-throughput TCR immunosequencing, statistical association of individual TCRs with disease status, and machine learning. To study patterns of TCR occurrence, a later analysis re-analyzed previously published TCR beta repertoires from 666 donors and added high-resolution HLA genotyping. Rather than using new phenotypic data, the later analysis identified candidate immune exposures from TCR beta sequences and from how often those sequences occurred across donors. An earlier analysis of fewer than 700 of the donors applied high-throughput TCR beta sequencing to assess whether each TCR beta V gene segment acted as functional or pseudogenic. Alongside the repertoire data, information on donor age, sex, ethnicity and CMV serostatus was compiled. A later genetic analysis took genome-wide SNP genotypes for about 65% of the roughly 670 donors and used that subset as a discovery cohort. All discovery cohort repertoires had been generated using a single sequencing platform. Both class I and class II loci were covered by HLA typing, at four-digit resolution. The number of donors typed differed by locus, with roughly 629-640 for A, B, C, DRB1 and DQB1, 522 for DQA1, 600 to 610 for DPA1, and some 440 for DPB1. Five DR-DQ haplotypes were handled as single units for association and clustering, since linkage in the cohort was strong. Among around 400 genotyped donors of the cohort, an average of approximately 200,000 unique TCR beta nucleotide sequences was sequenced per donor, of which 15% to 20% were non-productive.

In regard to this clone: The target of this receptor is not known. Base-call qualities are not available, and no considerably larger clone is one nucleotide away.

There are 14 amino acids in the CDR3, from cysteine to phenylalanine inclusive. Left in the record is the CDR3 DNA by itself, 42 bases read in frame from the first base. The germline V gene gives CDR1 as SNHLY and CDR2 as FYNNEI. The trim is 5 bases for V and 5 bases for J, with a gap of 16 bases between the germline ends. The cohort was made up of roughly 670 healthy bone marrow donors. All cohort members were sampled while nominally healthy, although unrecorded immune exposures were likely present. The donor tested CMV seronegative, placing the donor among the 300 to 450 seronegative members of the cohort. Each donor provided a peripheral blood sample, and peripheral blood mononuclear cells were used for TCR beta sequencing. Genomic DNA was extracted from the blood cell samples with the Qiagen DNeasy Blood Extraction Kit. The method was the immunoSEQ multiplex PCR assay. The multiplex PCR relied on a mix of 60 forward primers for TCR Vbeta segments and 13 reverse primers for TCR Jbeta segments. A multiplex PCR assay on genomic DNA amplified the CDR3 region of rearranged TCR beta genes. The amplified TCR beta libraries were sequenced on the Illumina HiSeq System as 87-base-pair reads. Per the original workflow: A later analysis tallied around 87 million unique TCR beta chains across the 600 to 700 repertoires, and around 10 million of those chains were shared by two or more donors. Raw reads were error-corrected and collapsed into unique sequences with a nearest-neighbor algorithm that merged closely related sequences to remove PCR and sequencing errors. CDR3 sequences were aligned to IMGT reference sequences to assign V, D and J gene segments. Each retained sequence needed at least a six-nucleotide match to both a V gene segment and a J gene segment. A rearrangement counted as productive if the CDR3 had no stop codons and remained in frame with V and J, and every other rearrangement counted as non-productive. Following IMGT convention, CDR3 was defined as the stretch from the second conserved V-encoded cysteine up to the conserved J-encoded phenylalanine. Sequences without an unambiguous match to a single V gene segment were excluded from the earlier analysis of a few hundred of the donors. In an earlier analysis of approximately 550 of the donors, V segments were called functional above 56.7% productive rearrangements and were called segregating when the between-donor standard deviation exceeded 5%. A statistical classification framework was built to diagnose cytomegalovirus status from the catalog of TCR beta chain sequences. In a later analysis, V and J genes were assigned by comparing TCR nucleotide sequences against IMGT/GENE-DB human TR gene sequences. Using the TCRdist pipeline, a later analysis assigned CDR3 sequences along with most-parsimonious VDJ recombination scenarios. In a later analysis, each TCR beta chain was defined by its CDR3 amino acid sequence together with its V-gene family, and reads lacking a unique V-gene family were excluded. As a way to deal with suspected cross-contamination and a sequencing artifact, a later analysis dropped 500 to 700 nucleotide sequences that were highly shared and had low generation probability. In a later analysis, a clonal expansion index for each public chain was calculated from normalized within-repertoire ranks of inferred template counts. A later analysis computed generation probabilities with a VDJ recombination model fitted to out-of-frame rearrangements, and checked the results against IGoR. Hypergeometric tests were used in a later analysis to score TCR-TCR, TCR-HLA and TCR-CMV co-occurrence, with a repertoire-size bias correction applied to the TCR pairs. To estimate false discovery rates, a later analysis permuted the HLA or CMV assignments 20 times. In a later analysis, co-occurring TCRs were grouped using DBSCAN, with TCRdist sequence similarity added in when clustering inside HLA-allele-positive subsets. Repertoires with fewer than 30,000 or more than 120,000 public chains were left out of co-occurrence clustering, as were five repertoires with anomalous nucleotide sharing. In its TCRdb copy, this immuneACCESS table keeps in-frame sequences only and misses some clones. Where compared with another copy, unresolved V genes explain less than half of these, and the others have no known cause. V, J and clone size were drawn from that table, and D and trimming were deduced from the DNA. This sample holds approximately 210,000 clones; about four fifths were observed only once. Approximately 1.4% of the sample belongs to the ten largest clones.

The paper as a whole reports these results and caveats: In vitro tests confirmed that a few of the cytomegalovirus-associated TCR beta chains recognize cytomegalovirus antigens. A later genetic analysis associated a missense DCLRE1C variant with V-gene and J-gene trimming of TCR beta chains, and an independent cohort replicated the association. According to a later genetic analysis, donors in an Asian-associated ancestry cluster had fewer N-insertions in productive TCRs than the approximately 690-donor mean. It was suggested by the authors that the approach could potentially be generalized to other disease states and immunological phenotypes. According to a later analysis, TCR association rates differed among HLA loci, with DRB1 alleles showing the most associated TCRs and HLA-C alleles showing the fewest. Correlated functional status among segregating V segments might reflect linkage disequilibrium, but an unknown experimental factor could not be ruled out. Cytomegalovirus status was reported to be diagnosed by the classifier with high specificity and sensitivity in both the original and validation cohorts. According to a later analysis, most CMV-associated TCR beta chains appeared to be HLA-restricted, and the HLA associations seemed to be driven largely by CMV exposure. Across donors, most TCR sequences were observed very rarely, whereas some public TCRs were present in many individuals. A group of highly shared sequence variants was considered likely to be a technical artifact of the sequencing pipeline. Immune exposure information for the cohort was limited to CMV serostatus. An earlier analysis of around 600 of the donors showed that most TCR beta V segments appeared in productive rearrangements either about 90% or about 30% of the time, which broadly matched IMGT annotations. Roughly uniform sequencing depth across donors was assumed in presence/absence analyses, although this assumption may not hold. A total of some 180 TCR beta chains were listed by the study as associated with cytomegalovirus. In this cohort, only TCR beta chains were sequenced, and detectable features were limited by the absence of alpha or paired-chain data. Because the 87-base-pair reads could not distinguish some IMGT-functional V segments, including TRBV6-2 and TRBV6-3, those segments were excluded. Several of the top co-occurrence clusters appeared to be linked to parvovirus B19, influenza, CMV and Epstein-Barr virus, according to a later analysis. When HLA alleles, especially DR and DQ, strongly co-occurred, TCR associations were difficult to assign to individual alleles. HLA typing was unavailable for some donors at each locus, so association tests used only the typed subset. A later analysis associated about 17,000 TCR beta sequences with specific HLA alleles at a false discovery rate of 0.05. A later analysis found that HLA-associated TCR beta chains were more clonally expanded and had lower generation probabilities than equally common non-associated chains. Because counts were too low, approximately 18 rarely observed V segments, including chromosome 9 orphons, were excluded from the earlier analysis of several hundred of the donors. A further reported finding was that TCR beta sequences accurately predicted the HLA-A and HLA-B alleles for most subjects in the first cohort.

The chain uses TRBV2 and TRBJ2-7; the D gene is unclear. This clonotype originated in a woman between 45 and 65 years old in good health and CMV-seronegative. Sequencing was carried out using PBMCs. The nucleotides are TGTGCCAGCAGTATTTCCCAGGTTGGAAACGAGCAGTACTTC. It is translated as CASSISQVGNEQYF.